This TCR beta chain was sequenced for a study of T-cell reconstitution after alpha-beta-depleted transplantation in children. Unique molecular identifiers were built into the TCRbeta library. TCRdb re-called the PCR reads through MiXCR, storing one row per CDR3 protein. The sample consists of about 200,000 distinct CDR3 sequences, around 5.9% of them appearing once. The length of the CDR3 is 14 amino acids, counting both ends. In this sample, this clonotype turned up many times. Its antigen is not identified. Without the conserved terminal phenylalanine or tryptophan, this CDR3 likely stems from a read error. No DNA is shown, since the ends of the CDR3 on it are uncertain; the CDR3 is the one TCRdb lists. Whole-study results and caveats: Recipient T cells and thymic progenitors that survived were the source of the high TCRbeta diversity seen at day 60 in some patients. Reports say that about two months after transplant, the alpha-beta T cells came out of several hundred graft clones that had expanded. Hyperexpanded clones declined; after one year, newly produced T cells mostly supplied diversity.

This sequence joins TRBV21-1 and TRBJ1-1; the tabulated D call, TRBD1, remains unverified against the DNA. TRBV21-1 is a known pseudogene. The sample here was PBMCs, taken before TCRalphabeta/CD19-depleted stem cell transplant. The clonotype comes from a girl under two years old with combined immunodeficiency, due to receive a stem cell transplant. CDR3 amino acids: CASSKALGQGPPDL.